This is a list of T cell receptor beta chains from one sample in a study of long-term antiretroviral therapy in people with HIV. The table came from immunoSEQ multiplex PCR; TCRdb's copy has only in-frame clones and leaves some out. Of about 7,000 clones in the sample, 73% were seen once. Specimen: unsorted PBMCs, collected 0.2 years after starting antiretroviral therapy. The origin of the receptors is a man in his forties with HIV. Both conserved end residues are part of each CDR3. Each record gives: CDR3 length, V gene, CDR3 protein.

>15|TRBV13
CASSLRAGSTDTQYF
>15|TRBV5-8
CASSIGTSGGYTQYF
>12|TRBV30
CAWSPGPYGYTF
>14|TRBV4-1
CASSLRDGSYEQYF
>15|TRBV5-1
CASSFLDSMNTEAFF
>15|TRBV2
CASRDTGADNSPLHF
>18|TRBV9
CASSPGTGYVLFTDTQYF
>13|TRBV28
CASSLKPNYGYTF
>13|TRBV11-2
CASSLGWNEKLFF
>15|TRBV10-3
CAISELFVAAYGYTF
>15|TRBV5-4
CASSSIAGGHNEQFF
>15|TRBV6-1
CASIRAGGSPDTQYF
>14|TRBV6-4
CASKMGQGNTEAFF
>14|TRBV18
CASSPLETEETQYF
>17|TRBV11-3
CASSLASGGFGYNEQFF
>19|TRBV27
CASSLRAGESSGHSYEQYF
>14|TRBV18
CASSPDGESEKLFF
>11|TRBV29-1
CSVGSSYEQYF
>14|TRBV27
CASSSINSYNEQFF
>14|TRBV2
CASSDSTGKETQYF
>15|TRBV18
CASSPGRTSNYGYTF
>14|TRBV6-1
CASSEAGGRGEAFF
>15|TRBV21-1
CASSKVRKGWGEQFF
>15|TRBV18
CASSPRQGIWYEQYF
>15|TRBV19
CASKGGSFINYGYTF
>14|TRBV7-8
CASSRGTGNTEAFF
>19|TRBV5-1
CASSAYRDRGLSSTGELFF
>15|TRBV4-1
CASSQIQGAAYGYTF
>15|TRBV15
CATSVAPSGPDEQYF
>15|TRBV5-5
CASSDWDRGIYEQYF
>14|TRBV15
CATSRAGRAGELFF
>15|TRBV19
CASSIPQGQGQPQHF
>14|TRBV10-3
CAISGAGAVTEAFF
>16|TRBV13
CASSPRTASRPTEAFF
>13|TRBV21-1
CASSATGNYGYTF
>15|TRBV11-2
CASSPWDSGAYEQYF
>16|TRBV5-1
CASSLGQGGSTDTQYF
>15|TRBV5-6
CASSLGDLSTDTQYF
>17|TRBV5-1
CASSLARQGAGTGELFF
>13|TRBV6-6
CASSSKGEEKLFF
>13|TRBV27
CASSLGRNEKLFF
>15|TRBV19
CASSIDGPGDSPLHF
>13|TRBV27
CASSLGDKNIQYF
>16|TRBV7-9
CASSLAPTPGTSEAFF
>16|TRBV9
CASSPGGRAGNTEAFF
>15|TRBV19
CASSLQGPGWNEQFF
>14|TRBV4-1
CASSQDGQAYEQYF
>14|TRBV19
CASRRDGDYQPQHF
>18|TRBV7-9
CASSLAHDSINSNQPQHF
>17|TRBV19
CASRPRTGFYSNQPQHF
>16|TRBV7-8
CASRLLGGGFTGELFF
>13|TRBV27
CATAGLAGNEQFF
>18|TRBV14
CASSQETGLASLKETQYF
>14|TRBV19
CASSIADREIRYTF